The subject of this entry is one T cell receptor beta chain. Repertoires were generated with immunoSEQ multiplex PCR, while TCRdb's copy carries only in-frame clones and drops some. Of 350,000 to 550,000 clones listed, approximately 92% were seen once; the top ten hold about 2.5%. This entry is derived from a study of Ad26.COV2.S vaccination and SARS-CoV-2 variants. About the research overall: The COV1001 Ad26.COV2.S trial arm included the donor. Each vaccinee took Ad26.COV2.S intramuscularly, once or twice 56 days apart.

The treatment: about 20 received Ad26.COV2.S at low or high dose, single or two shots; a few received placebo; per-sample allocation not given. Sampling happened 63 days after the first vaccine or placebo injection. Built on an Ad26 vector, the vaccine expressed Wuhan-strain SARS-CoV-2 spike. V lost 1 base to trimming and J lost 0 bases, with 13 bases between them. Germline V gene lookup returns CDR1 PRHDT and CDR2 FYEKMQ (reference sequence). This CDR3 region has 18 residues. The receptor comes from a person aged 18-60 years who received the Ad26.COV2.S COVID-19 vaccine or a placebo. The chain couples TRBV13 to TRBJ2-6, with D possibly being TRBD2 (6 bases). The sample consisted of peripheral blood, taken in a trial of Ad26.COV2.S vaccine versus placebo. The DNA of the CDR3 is TGTGCCAGCAGCTTAGCGGGGACTGCCGGCTCTGGGGCCAACGTCCTGACTTTC. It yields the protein CASSLAGTAGSGANVLTF. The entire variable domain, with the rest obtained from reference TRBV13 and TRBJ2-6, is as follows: AAGVIQSPRHLIKEKRETATLKCYPIPRHDTVYWYQQGPGQDPQFLISFYEKMQSDKGSIPDRFSAQQFSDYHSELNMSSLELGDSALYFCASSLAGTAGSGANVLTFGAGSRLTVL.